Relative to its sample, the clone carrying this T cell receptor beta chain is medium-sized. The antigen remains unidentified. These data originate in a study of liver allograft versus peripheral blood T cells. As for the study in general: Graft-liver T cell receptor repertoires were compared against recipient peripheral blood repertoires. Study-wide results and limits: Inside liver allografts, T cell receptor repertoires reportedly diverged from the repertoires found in peripheral blood.

Germline V gives CDR1 MNHNS, CDR2 SASEGT. CDR3 length: 12 amino acids. The junction had 3 bases not matched to a gene; V was cut back by 4 bases and J by 8 bases. TCRdb used MiXCR to reprocess the reads, holding one entry per CDR3 protein. The sample records approximately 9,000 distinct CDR3 sequences, around 20% being singletons. This clonotype originated in a human patient who had a liver transplant. The T cells may come from the graft donor. The V and J genes are TRBV6-1 and TRBJ1-2; 8 bases are a match to TRBD1. CDR3 amino acids: CASSARQGGYTF. CDR3 DNA sequence: TGTGCCAGCAGTGCCCGACAGGGGGGCTACACCTTC.